Shown below are 15 T cell receptor beta chains from a single sample sequenced in a study of shared clonotypes between healthy human individuals. Positively selected for CCR7, the CD45RO-negative cells used as naive CD8 cells excluded terminally differentiated effector memory CD45RA+ cells. Clones were read by immunoSEQ multiplex PCR, and TCRdb kept only the in-frame ones, dropping some. Of 600,000 or so clones in the sample, roughly 98% were seen once. The sequencing input was naive CD8+ T cells sorted from blood. These receptors were taken from a man in his thirties or forties in good health.

The J gene is TRBJ2-2, the V gene TRBV9, with a possible D match to TRBD2 (5 bases). V lost 0 bases, J lost 6 bases, and 12 bases lay in between. The CDR3 runs 15 residues. Germline CDR1 is SGDLS and CDR2 is YYNGEE. The DNA for the CDR3 is TGTGCCAGCAGCGTAGGAGGAGGCGGTTCCGGGGAGCTGTTTTTT. Its protein is CASSVGGGGSGELFF.

The rearrangement joins TRBV7-9 to TRBJ2-7, with 9 nucleotides matching TRBD2. Germline V gene sequence: CDR1 SEHNR, CDR2 FQNEAQ (reference sequence). The V gene end was trimmed by 1 base and the J gene end by 2 bases; junction bases not matched to a gene: 6. The CDR3 is 16 amino acids. The CDR3 protein is CASSLGLAGPTYEQYF. The CDR3 DNA sequence: TGTGCCAGCAGCTTAGGGCTAGCGGGGCCGACCTACGAGCAGTACTTC. The whole variable domain, remainder taken from reference TRBV7-9 and TRBJ2-7, is DTGVSQNPRHKITKRGQNVTFRCDPISEHNRLYWYRQTLGQGPEFLTYFQNEAQLEKSRLLSDRFSAERPKGSFSTLEIQRTEQGDSAMYLCASSLGLAGPTYEQYFGPGTRLTVT.

This clone was observed a single time. The gene calls are TRBV27 and TRBJ2-2; D gene ambiguous. The CDR3 has 16 residues. CDR1 and CDR2 from the germline V gene are MNHEY and SMNVEV (reference sequence). The V end was cut by 4 bases, the J end by 1 base, with 13 bases between. The CDR3 is CASSSIDTLNTGELFF. CDR3 nucleotide sequence: TGTGCCAGCAGTTCGATCGACACATTGAACACCGGGGAGCTGTTTTTT.

The V call is TRBV5-4, the J call TRBJ1-1; 9 nucleotides line up with TRBD1. V was clipped by 4 bases and J by 0 bases; unmatched bases: 10. The CDR3 has 17 amino acids. CDR1 SGHNT and CDR2 YYREEE come from the germline V gene (reference sequence). The CDR3 DNA reads TGTGCCAGCAGCCTACCGGGACAGGGTGTCATGAACACTGAAGCTTTCTTT. It codes for CASSLPGQGVMNTEAFF.

This clone was recorded once. V and J are TRBV7-9 and TRBJ2-7, with 12 bases fitting TRBD1. The CDR3 covers 16 residues. The ends lost 5 bases at V and 5 bases at J; junction bases unmatched: 10. Germline lookup yields CDR1 SEHNR and CDR2 FQNEAQ (reference sequence). CDR3 region: CASSPPRGTGGHEQYF. The CDR3 region has the DNA TGTGCCAGCAGCCCTCCGAGAGGGACAGGGGGCCACGAGCAGTACTTC. The variable domain in full, completed from reference TRBV7-9 and TRBJ2-7, reads DTGVSQNPRHKITKRGQNVTFRCDPISEHNRLYWYRQTLGQGPEFLTYFQNEAQLEKSRLLSDRFSAERPKGSFSTLEIQRTEQGDSAMYLCASSPPRGTGGHEQYFGPGTRLTVT.

The chain is built from TRBV5-6 and TRBJ1-1; D remains unclear. Between the trimmed V and J ends, which lost 3 bases and 2 bases, there was a span of 11 bases. Germline V CDR1 and CDR2: SGHDT, YYEEEE. The CDR3 runs 14 residues. CDR3 sequence: CASSSDPRNTEAFF. The CDR3 nucleotides are TGTGCCAGCAGCTCCGATCCGAGAAACACTGAAGCTTTCTTT.

V usage is TRBV4-3 and J usage is TRBJ2-3, with D hard to call. The CDR3 sequence is 15 residues long. With 0 bases removed from V and 2 bases from J, the gap between germline ends came to 9 bases. Per germline, CDR1 LGHNA and CDR2 YSLEER. DNA of the CDR3: TGCGCCAGCAGCCAAGACCTTGCCAACACAGATACGCAGTATTTT. This encodes CASSQDLANTDTQYF.

The chain uses TRBV27 and TRBJ2-3; 14 bases align to TRBD2. In germline, CDR1 is MNHEY, CDR2 SMNVEV (reference sequence). CDR3 length: 15 residues. V lost 5 bases, J lost 5 bases, and 3 bases stayed unmatched. The CDR3 DNA follows: TGTGCCAGCAGTCTCGGACTAGCGGGAGGAGATACGCAGTATTTT. Residues: CASSLGLAGGDTQYF.

In DNA form, the CDR3 reads TGTGCCAGCAGTGAATATCGGACCCAGGGGTGGGAAAACACCATATATTTT. Protein sequence: CASSEYRTQGWENTIYF. This chain connects TRBV25-1 to TRBJ1-3; tentative D call: TRBD1 (6 bases). V was pared by 0 bases and J by 6 bases, with 18 bases between. CDR3 length equals 17 residues. Looked up from germline, CDR1 is MGHDK and CDR2 is SYGVNS.

This rearrangement joins TRBV5-1 to TRBJ1-2; 7 bases agree with TRBD1. The V segment lost 4 bases and the J segment 1 base; nucleotides outside the gene matches: 4. Germline CDR1 and CDR2: SGHRS and YFSETQ. This CDR3 is built from 14 residues. The CDR3 spells CASSVGQINYGYTF. The CDR3 DNA reads TGCGCCAGCAGCGTGGGACAGATTAACTATGGCTACACCTTC.

The chain combines TRBV27 with TRBJ2-1; D is ambiguous. Germline assignment: CDR1 MNHEY and CDR2 SMNVEV (reference sequence). This CDR3 is 14 amino acids long. With 5 bases removed from V and 6 bases from J, the gap between germline ends came to 14 bases. The CDR3 coding sequence is TGTGCCAGCAGTCCGGCCCCATGGGGCAATGAGCAGTTCTTC. Protein product: CASSPAPWGNEQFF.

V is TRBV9 and J is TRBJ2-2; unclear D gene. This CDR3 is built from 14 residues. The germline CDR1 and CDR2 sequences are SGDLS and YYNGEE. Trimming removed 0 bases at V and 4 bases at J, with 7 bases between. CDR3 in DNA: TGTGCCAGCAGCGTAGGGCCCAGCACCGGGGAGCTGTTTTTT. Its protein product is CASSVGPSTGELFF. The full variable domain, in which reference TRBV9 and TRBJ2-2 provide the parts outside the CDR3, is DSGVTQTPKHLITATGQRVTLRCSPRSGDLSVYWYQQSLDQGLQFLIQYYNGEERAKGNILERFSAQQFPDLHSELNLSSLELGDSALYFCASSVGPSTGELFFGEGSRLTVL.

The V call is TRBV29-1, the J call TRBJ2-7, with D maybe TRBD2 (6 bases). Germline V lookup: CDR1 SQVTM, CDR2 ANQGSEA. CDR3 length: 13 amino acids. Trimming stripped 4 bases from V and 3 bases from J, with 13 bases between. In DNA, the CDR3 is TGCAGCGTTGCCGGGAGTTATAACTACGAGCAGTACTTC. Its translation: CSVAGSYNYEQYF.

The chain combines TRBV29-1 with TRBJ2-7, with TRBD1 as a possible D gene (5 bases). Germline CDR1 SQVTM, CDR2 ANQGSEA. V lost 4 bases and J 2 bases, leaving 9 bases between the germline ends. The CDR3 totals 12 residues. CDR3 protein: CSVGTNPYEQYF. CDR3 DNA sequence: TGCAGCGTTGGGACAAACCCCTACGAGCAGTACTTC.

The chain links TRBV5-4 to TRBJ2-3, with 7 bases fitting TRBD2. V was pared by 4 bases and J by 4 bases, with 9 bases of the junction left unmatched. Germline V lookup: CDR1 SGHNT, CDR2 YYREEE (reference sequence). The CDR3 is made up of 15 amino acids. The CDR3 sequence is CASSNYGGRADTQYF. CDR3 DNA: TGTGCCAGCAGCAATTATGGAGGGAGGGCAGATACGCAGTATTTT.